These 27 T cell receptor beta chains were all obtained from the same sample, sequenced in a study of OX40 agonist ivuxolimab in advanced cancers. Profiling relied on immunoSEQ multiplex PCR, and the TCRdb table lists in-frame clones only, not all of them. Here the sample spans approximately 82,000 clones, 75% to 90% being singletons. The sequences come from CD4+ or CD8+ T cells sorted from blood, collected in a trial of the OX40 agonist ivuxolimab. The receptors here all came from an adult with an advanced solid tumor such as melanoma, head and neck, liver or kidney cancer.

This clone appeared a single time. The chain employs TRBV5-4 and TRBJ2-3; D might be TRBD1 (5 bases). Germline-derived CDR1 and CDR2 are SGHNT and YYREEE (reference sequence). The CDR3 is made up of 15 amino acids. Trimming left V 4 bases short and J 5 bases short, with 17 bases between. This CDR3 reads CASSQSTGVGDTQYF. CDR3 in DNA: TGTGCCAGCAGCCAATCAACAGGAGTAGGAGATACGCAGTATTTT.

The V and J genes are TRBV19 and TRBJ2-1, with 9 bases fitting TRBD2. The germline V gene has CDR1 LNHDA and CDR2 SQIVND (reference sequence). V lost 3 bases and J lost 5; bases outside the gene matches: 5. The CDR3 consists of 15 residues. The CDR3 here is CASSMVSGGDNEQFF. The CDR3 nucleotides are TGTGCCAGTAGTATGGTTAGCGGGGGAGACAATGAGCAGTTCTTC.

The V call is TRBV6-1, the J call TRBJ1-4, with D possibly being TRBD1 (6 bases). The CDR3 is 13 residues long. Germline V gene sequence: CDR1 MNHNS, CDR2 SASEGT. The V gene lost 6 bases and the J gene lost 10 bases, with 15 bases spanning the gap. CDR3 residues: CASRRQAGSKLFF. DNA of the CDR3: TGTGCCAGCAGACGACAGGCCGGGTCAAAACTGTTTTTT.

This chain joins TRBV2 and TRBJ2-7; 7 nucleotides match TRBD1. J lost 1 base, V lost 7 bases, and 7 bases had no gene match. This CDR3 has 14 residues. CDR1 and CDR2 from the germline V gene are SNHLY and FYNNEI. The CDR3 DNA sequence: TGTGCCAGCAATAGACAGGGAAGTTCCTACGAGCAGTACTTC. Encoded protein: CASNRQGSSYEQYF.

The V call is TRBV28, the J call TRBJ1-6; D remains unclear. CDR1 is MDHEN and CDR2 is SYDVKM in the germline V gene. The CDR3 runs 15 residues. Trimming took off 2 bases at V and 6 bases at J, with 11 bases between the two ends. DNA for the CDR3: TGTGCCAGCAGTTTAGATACCCACGCTAATTCACCCCTCCACTTT. Amino acids: CASSLDTHANSPLHF.

V is TRBV5-6 and J is TRBJ1-2; 8 bases agree with TRBD1. V lost 3 bases to trimming and J lost 0 bases; unmatched junction nucleotides: 4. This CDR3 has 15 amino acids. The germline V gene has CDR1 SGHDT and CDR2 YYEEEE. CDR3 amino acids: CASSSGQGANYGYTF. CDR3 nucleotides: TGTGCCAGCAGCTCCGGACAGGGAGCTAACTATGGCTACACCTTC.

This chain joins TRBV7-2 and TRBJ1-1; 7 bases are a match to TRBD1. The CDR3 extends over 14 amino acids. CDR1 SGHTA and CDR2 FQGNSA come from the germline V gene. Trimming took 4 bases from V and 3 from J; bases not matched to a gene: 5. This CDR3 reads CASSSFRGDTEAFF. The CDR3 DNA sequence: TGTGCCAGCAGCTCATTCAGGGGGGACACTGAAGCTTTCTTT.

The chain combines TRBV18 with TRBJ1-1, with no clear D. Germline V gene lookup returns CDR1 KGHSH and CDR2 LQKENI. V shed 3 bases and J shed 3 bases, with 14 bases lying between them. The CDR3 has 15 amino acids. The CDR3 DNA reads TGTGCCAGCTCACCCCCGGGTGAGTCGGACACTGAAGCTTTCTTT. It codes for CASSPPGESDTEAFF.

V is TRBV6-5 and J is TRBJ2-5; D not resolved. Deletions cut 2 bases from V and 2 bases from J, with 9 bases between. From germline, CDR1 is MNHEY and CDR2 SVGAGI. The CDR3 is made up of 14 amino acids. CDR3: CASSYLDQQETQYF. The DNA of the CDR3 is TGTGCCAGCAGTTACCTGGACCAGCAAGAGACCCAGTACTTC.

This chain joins TRBV5-8 and TRBJ2-7; D possibly corresponds to TRBD1 (5 bases). There are 12 residues in the CDR3. In germline, CDR1 is SGHTS, CDR2 YDEGEE. Trimming pared 1 base from V and 4 bases from J, leaving 6 bases between. The CDR3 protein is CASSLRQYEQYF. The CDR3 region has the DNA TGTGCCAGCAGCTTGAGACAGTACGAGCAGTACTTC.

The gene calls are TRBV7-9 and TRBJ1-4; D might be TRBD1 (6 bases). The CDR3 extends over 14 amino acids. V was pared by 10 bases and J by 2 bases, with 14 bases between. Germline values: CDR1 SEHNR, CDR2 FQNEAQ (reference sequence). The CDR3 protein is CAILRDTTNEKLFF. CDR3 DNA: TGTGCCATCCTACGGGACACGACTAATGAAAAACTGTTTTTT. Full variable domain (rest looked up from reference TRBV7-9 and TRBJ1-4): DTGVSQNPRHKITKRGQNVTFRCDPISEHNRLYWYRQTLGQGPEFLTYFQNEAQLEKSRLLSDRFSAERPKGSFSTLEIQRTEQGDSAMYLCAILRDTTNEKLFFGSGTQLSVL.

This rearrangement joins TRBV7-7 to TRBJ2-2, with 7 bases matching TRBD1. Germline-derived CDR1 and CDR2 are SSHAT and FNYEAQ (reference sequence). This CDR3 contains 13 residues. DNA of the CDR3: TGTGCTACCCGACAGGGCAATGCCGGGGAGCTGTTTTTT. It yields the protein CATRQGNAGELFF.

The rearrangement links TRBV19 to TRBJ2-6; D unresolved. Trimming stripped 7 bases from V and 2 bases from J, with 9 bases between. Per the germline V gene, CDR1 is LNHDA and CDR2 is SQIVND (reference sequence). There are 14 residues in the CDR3. CDR3 protein: CASISRTGANVLTF. CDR3 nucleotides: TGTGCCAGTATTTCGAGGACTGGGGCCAACGTCCTGACTTTC. Together with reference TRBV19 and TRBJ2-6, the CDR3 gives the full variable domain: DGGITQSPKYLFRKEGQNVTLSCEQNLNHDAMYWYRQDPGQGLRLIYYSQIVNDFQKGDIAEGYSVSREKKESFPLTVTSAQKNPTAFYLCASISRTGANVLTFGAGSRLTVL.

The J gene is TRBJ2-7, the V gene TRBV6-6; TRBD1 matches 11 bases. From germline, CDR1 is MNHNY and CDR2 SVGAGI (reference sequence). V lost 2 bases to trimming and J lost 5 bases; unmatched junction nucleotides: 5. This CDR3 spans 15 amino acids. CDR3 coding DNA: TGTGCCAGCAGTTACCAAAGGGACAGGGGGGACGAGCAGTACTTC. The encoded protein is CASSYQRDRGDEQYF.

The sample holds one count of this clone. V usage is TRBV7-2 and J usage is TRBJ1-1; a possible D gene is TRBD1 (6 bases). There are 15 residues in the CDR3. Trimming took 2 bases from V and 5 from J, leaving 15 bases between them. CDR1 and CDR2 (germline): SGHTA, FQGNSA. This CDR3 reads CASSLRARGGTEAFF. CDR3 in DNA: TGTGCCAGCAGCTTACGAGCCAGGGGTGGGACTGAAGCTTTCTTT.

J is TRBJ1-2 and V is TRBV5-6; D remains unclear. CDR3 size: 14 residues. Trimming stripped 0 bases from V and 6 bases from J, with 12 bases between. CDR1 and CDR2 from the germline V gene are SGHDT and YYEEEE. CDR3 sequence reads: CASSLGLLTHGYTF. The CDR3 DNA reads as TGTGCCAGCAGCTTGGGACTACTGACTCATGGCTACACCTTC. Supplemented by reference TRBV5-6 and TRBJ1-2, the full variable domain reads DAGVTQSPTHLIKTRGQQVTLRCSPKSGHDTVSWYQQALGQGPQFIFQYYEEEERQRGNFPDRFSGHQFPNYSSELNVNALLLGDSALYLCASSLGLLTHGYTFGSGTRLTVV.

This chain uses TRBV30 with TRBJ2-3; 7 bases match TRBD1. V lost 2 bases, J lost 10 bases, and 6 bases stayed unmatched. The CDR3 sequence is 12 residues long. The germline V gene encodes CDR1 GTSNPN and CDR2 SVGIG (reference sequence). CDR3 in amino acids: CAWSKGGLAQYF. DNA for the CDR3: TGTGCCTGGAGTAAAGGGGGCTTGGCGCAGTATTTT.

This clone was counted once. J is TRBJ1-1 and V is TRBV6-1; D might be TRBD1 (5 bases). V was clipped by 4 bases and J by 0 bases, with 9 bases between them. The germline gives CDR1 MNHNS, CDR2 SASEGT. This CDR3 region has 14 residues. The CDR3 spells CASSGGLMNTEAFF. The CDR3 bases are TGTGCCAGCAGTGGGGGACTGATGAACACTGAAGCTTTCTTT.

The V gene is TRBV21-1, the J gene TRBJ2-3; the table assigns TRBD2, which was not confirmed against the DNA. TRBV21-1 is shown as a pseudogene. This CDR3 comprises 16 residues. CDR3 bases: TGTGCCAGCAGCAAAGCCCTAGCGGGGTACACAGATACGCAGTATTTT. Its translation is CASSKALAGYTDTQYF.

The V gene is TRBV7-8, the J gene TRBJ2-5; TRBD2 matches at 11 bases. CDR1 SGHVS and CDR2 FQNEAQ come from the germline V gene. There are 16 residues in the CDR3. V was clipped by 5 bases and J by 0 bases; unmatched bases: 5. The CDR3 is CASSLPLAGDQETQYF. CDR3 DNA: TGTGCCAGCAGCCTCCCACTAGCGGGGGACCAAGAGACCCAGTACTTC. Drawing the rest from reference TRBV7-8 and TRBJ2-5, the complete variable domain is GAGVSQSPRYKVAKRGQDVALRCDPISGHVSLFWYQQALGQGPEFLTYFQNEAQLDKSGLPSDRFFAERPEGSVSTLKIQRTQQEDSAVYLCASSLPLAGDQETQYFGPGTRLLVL.

Of note for this clone: The CDR3 ends on some other residue instead of the conserved phenylalanine or tryptophan, so this is likely a read error. This sequence joins TRBV5-1 and TRBJ2-7; D is possibly TRBD1 (5 bases). The V end was cut by 7 bases, the J end by 2 bases, with 13 bases between. CDR1 and CDR2 (germline): SGHRS, YFSETQ. This CDR3 comprises 13 residues. The DNA of the CDR3 is TGCGCCAGCTCAGAGGACACAACCTACGAGCAGTACCTC. Its translation is CASSEDTTYEQYL.

V gene TRBV6-5 combines with J gene TRBJ1-1; tentative D call: TRBD1 (6 bases). The CDR3 totals 13 residues. Germline CDR1 MNHEY, CDR2 SVGAGI. Trimming cost V 7 bases and J 8 bases, with 17 bases left between them. This chain's CDR3 is CASKGNRVKEAFF. CDR3 sequence (DNA): TGTGCCAGCAAGGGTAACAGGGTGAAAGAAGCTTTCTTT.

The rearrangement uses TRBV2 and TRBJ2-3, with D unresolved. CDR1 SNHLY and CDR2 FYNNEI come from the germline V gene. The V end lost 4 bases, the J end lost 1 base, and 12 bases lay between the germline ends. The CDR3 runs 15 residues. CDR3 in DNA: TGTGCCAGCAGTGGACTGGGTATGGGCACAGATACGCAGTATTTT. This encodes CASSGLGMGTDTQYF.

DNA of the CDR3: TGTGCCAGCTCACCGCCCCAGGGTGCCGGGGAGCTGTTTTTT. Protein product: CASSPPQGAGELFF. The chain is built from TRBV18 and TRBJ2-2; possible D gene TRBD1, 5 bases. The CDR3 spans 14 residues. Trimming removed 3 bases at V and 6 bases at J, with 11 bases between. CDR1 is KGHSH and CDR2 is LQKENI in the germline V gene.

This chain connects TRBV18 to TRBJ2-3; either TRBD1 or TRBD2 may fit D (5 bases each). Trimming took off 6 bases at V and 0 bases at J, with 10 bases between the two ends. Germline V CDR1 and CDR2: KGHSH, LQKENI. This CDR3 is 14 amino acids long. The CDR3 here is CASSGTVSTDTQYF. The DNA for the CDR3 is TGTGCCAGCTCTGGGACGGTGAGCACAGATACGCAGTATTTT.

This clone was seen once. This sequence joins TRBV4-1 and TRBJ2-5, with 10 bases fitting TRBD2. The germline V gene encodes CDR1 MGHRA and CDR2 YSYEKL. The CDR3 is 15 residues long. The V gene end was trimmed by 1 base and the J gene end by 5 bases; junction bases not matched to a gene: 4. CDR3 residues: CASSQGSTSGETQYF. The CDR3 nucleotides read TGCGCCAGCAGCCAAGGGTCGACTAGCGGGGAGACCCAGTACTTC.

The chain uses TRBV7-9 and TRBJ2-2; D gene ambiguous. With 4 bases removed from V and 4 bases from J, the gap between germline ends came to 13 bases. Germline V gene lookup returns CDR1 SEHNR and CDR2 FQNEAQ (reference sequence). This CDR3 has 15 amino acids. DNA for the CDR3: TGTGCCAGCAGCTCCTCATCGTGGAGCACCGGGGAGCTGTTTTTT. This encodes CASSSSSWSTGELFF.